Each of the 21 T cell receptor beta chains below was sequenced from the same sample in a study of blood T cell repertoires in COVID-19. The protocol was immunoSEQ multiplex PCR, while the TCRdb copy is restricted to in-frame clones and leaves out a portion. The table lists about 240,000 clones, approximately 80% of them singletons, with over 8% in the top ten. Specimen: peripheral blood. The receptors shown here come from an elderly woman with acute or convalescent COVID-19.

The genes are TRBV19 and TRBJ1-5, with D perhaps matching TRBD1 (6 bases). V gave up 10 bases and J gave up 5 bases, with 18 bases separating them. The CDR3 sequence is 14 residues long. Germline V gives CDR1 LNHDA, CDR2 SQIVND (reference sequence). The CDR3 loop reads CATREGQSYQPQHF. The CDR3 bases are TGTGCCACCAGGGAAGGACAGTCGTATCAGCCCCAGCATTTT.

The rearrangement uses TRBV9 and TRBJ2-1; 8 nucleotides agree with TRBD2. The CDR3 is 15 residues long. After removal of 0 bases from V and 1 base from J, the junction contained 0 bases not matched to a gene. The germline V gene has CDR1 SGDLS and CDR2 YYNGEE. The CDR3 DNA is TGTGCCAGCAGCGTAGGCGGGGGGTCCTACAATGAGCAGTTCTTC. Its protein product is CASSVGGGSYNEQFF.

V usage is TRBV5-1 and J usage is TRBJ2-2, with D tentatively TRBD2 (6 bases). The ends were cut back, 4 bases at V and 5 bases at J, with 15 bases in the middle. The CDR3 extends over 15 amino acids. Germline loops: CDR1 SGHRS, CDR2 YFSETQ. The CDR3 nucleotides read TGCGCCAGCAGCCCCGGACCGGAGGGAACCGGGGAGCTGTTTTTT. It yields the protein CASSPGPEGTGELFF.

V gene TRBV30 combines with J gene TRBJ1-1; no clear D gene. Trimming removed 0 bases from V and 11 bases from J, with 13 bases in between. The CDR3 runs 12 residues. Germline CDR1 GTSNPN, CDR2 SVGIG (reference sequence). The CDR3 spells CAWSVPGTRAFF. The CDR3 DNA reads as TGTGCCTGGAGTGTACCGGGAACGCGCGCTTTCTTT.

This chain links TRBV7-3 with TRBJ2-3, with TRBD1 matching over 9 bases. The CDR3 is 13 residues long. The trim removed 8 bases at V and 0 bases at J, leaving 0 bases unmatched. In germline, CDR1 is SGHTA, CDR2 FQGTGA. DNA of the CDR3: TGTGCCAGCGGGACAGGGAGCACAGATACGCAGTATTTT. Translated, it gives CASGTGSTDTQYF.

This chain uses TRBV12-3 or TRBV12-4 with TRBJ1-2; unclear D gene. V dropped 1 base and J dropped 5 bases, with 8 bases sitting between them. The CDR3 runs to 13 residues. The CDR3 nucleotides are TGTGCCAGCAGTTTAGTCAACACATATGGCTACACCTTC. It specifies CASSLVNTYGYTF.

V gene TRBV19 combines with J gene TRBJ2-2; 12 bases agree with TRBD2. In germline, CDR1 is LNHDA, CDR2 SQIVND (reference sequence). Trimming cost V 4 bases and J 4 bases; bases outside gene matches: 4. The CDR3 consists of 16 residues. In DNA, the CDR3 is TGTGCCAGTAGTACGACTAGCGGGGGTCCCACCGGGGAGCTGTTTTTT. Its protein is CASSTTSGGPTGELFF. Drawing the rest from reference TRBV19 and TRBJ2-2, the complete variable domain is DGGITQSPKYLFRKEGQNVTLSCEQNLNHDAMYWYRQDPGQGLRLIYYSQIVNDFQKGDIAEGYSVSREKKESFPLTVTSAQKNPTAFYLCASSTTSGGPTGELFFGEGSRLTVL.

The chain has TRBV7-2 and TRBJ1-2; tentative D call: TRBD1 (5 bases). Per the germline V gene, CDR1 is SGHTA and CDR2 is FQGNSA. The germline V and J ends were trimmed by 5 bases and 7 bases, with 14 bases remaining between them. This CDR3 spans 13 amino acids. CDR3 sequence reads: CASSEGRRSGYTF. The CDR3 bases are TGTGCCAGCAGCGAGGGGAGGAGGAGTGGCTACACCTTC.

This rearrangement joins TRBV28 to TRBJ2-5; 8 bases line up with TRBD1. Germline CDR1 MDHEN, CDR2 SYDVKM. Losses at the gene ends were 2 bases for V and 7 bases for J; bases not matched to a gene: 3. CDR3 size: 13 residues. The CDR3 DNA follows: TGTGCCAGCAGTTTACAGGGGGCGCGGACCCAGTACTTC. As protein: CASSLQGARTQYF.

CDR3 nucleotide sequence: TGCAGCGCGCGGGGGGCCAGCACGAACACTGAAGCTTTCTTT. It is translated as CSARGASTNTEAFF. The V call is TRBV29-1, the J call TRBJ1-1; perhaps TRBD1 as D (6 bases). Trimming shortened V by 7 bases and J by 1 base, and 16 bases separated the two germline ends. Germline assignment: CDR1 SQVTM and CDR2 ANQGSEA. The CDR3 is made up of 14 amino acids. Filled out from reference TRBV29-1 and TRBJ1-1, the complete variable domain reads SAVISQKPSRDICQRGTSLTIQCQVDSQVTMMFWYRQQPGQSLTLIATANQGSEATYESGFVIDKFPISRPNLTFSTLTVSNMSPEDSSIYLCSARGASTNTEAFFGQGTRLTVV.

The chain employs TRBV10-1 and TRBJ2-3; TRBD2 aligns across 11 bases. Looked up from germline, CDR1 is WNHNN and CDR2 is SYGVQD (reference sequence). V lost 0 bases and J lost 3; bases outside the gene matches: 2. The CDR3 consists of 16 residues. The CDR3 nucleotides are TGCGCCAGCAGTGAGTCTAGCGGGGGGGCAACAGATACGCAGTATTTT. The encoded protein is CASSESSGGATDTQYF.

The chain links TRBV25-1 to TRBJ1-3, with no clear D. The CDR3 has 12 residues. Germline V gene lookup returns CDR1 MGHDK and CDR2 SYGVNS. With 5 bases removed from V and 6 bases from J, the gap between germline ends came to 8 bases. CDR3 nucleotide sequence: TGTGCCAGCAGTTCCTGGGCAAACACCATATATTTT. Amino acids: CASSSWANTIYF. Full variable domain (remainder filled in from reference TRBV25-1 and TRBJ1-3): EADIYQTPRYLVIGTGKKITLECSQTMGHDKMYWYQQDPGMELHLIHYSYGVNSTEKGDLSSESTVSRIRTEHFPLTLESARPSHTSQYLCASSSWANTIYFGEGSWLTVV.

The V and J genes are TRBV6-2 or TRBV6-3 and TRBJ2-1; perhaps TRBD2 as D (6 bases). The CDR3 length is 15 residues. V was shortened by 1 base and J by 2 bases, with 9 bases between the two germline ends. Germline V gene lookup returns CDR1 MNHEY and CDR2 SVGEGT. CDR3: CASSYFREAYNEQFF. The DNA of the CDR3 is TGTGCCAGCAGTTACTTCAGGGAGGCCTACAATGAGCAGTTCTTC.

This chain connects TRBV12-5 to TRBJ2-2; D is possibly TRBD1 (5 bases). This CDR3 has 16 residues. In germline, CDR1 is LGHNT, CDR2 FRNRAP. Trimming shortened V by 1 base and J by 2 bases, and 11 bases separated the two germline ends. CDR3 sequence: CASGLGSRENTGELFF. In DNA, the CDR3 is TGTGCTAGTGGTTTGGGGAGCAGGGAAAACACCGGGGAGCTGTTTTTT.

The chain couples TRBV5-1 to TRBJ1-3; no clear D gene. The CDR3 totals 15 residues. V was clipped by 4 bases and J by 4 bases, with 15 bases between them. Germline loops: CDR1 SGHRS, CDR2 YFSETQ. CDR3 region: CASSPTPLWGNTIYF. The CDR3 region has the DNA TGCGCCAGCAGCCCCACTCCTTTATGGGGAAACACCATATATTTT. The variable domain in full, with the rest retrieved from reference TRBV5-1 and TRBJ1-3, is KAGVTQTPRYLIKTRGQQVTLSCSPISGHRSVSWYQQTPGQGLQFLFEYFSETQRNKGNFPGRFSGRQFSNSRSEMNVSTLELGDSALYLCASSPTPLWGNTIYFGEGSWLTVV.

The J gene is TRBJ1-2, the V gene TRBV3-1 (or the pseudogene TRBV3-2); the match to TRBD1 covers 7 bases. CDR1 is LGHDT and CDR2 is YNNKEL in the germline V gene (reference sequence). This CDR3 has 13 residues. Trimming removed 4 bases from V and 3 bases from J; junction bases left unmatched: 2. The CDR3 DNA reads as TGTGCCAGCAGCCCACAGGGGCACTATGGCTACACCTTC. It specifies CASSPQGHYGYTF.

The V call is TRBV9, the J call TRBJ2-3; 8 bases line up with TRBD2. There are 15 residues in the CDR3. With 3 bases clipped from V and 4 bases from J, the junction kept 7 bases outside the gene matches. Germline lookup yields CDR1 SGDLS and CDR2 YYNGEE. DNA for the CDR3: TGTGCCAGCAGCGGCACTAGCGGATGGGCAGATACGCAGTATTTT. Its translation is CASSGTSGWADTQYF.

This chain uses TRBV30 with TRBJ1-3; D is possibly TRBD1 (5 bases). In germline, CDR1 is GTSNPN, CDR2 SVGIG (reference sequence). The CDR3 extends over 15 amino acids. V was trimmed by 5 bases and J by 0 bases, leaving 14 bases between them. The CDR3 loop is CAWGRGPSSGNTIYF. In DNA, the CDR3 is TGTGCCTGGGGAAGGGGCCCCAGCTCTGGAAACACCATATATTTT.

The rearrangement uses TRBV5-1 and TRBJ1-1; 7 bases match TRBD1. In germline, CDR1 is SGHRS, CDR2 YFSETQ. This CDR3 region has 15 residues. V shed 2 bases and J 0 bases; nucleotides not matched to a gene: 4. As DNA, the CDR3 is TGCGCCAGCAGCTTCACAGGGGTGATGAACACTGAAGCTTTCTTT. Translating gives CASSFTGVMNTEAFF. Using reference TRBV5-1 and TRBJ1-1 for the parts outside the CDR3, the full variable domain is KAGVTQTPRYLIKTRGQQVTLSCSPISGHRSVSWYQQTPGQGLQFLFEYFSETQRNKGNFPGRFSGRQFSNSRSEMNVSTLELGDSALYLCASSFTGVMNTEAFFGQGTRLTVV.

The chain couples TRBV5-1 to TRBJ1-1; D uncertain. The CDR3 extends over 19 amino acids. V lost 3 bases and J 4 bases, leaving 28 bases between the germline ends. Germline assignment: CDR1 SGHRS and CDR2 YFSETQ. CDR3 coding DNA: TGCGCCAGCAGCTCGGCCCCGGTGGGAGGGCGGAGGTATAGCACTGAAGCTTTCTTT. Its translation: CASSSAPVGGRRYSTEAFF.

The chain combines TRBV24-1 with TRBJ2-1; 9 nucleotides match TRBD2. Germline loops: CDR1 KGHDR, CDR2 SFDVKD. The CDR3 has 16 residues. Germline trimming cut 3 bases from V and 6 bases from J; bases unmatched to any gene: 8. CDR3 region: CATSDKSGGLGNEQFF. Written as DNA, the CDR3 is TGTGCCACCAGTGATAAGAGCGGGGGGCTGGGCAATGAGCAGTTCTTC.